A selection of T cell receptor beta chains follows, all from one sample in a study of blood T cell repertoires in COVID-19. The protocol was immunoSEQ multiplex PCR, while the TCRdb copy is restricted to in-frame clones and leaves out a portion. The table has approximately 36,000 clones, 65% to 75% seen once. The specimen sequenced was peripheral blood. All receptors derive from a man aged 65 to 85 with COVID-19, enrolled during active disease. Both conserved end residues are part of each CDR3. A D gene is named only where the DNA matches it firmly. Expanded clones are given a class, and other clones once, few, many or no size at all.

v_call	cdr3_length	clone_size	j_call	d_call	cdr3_nt	cdr3_aa
TRBV3-1/TRBV3-2	17	.	TRBJ2-2	.	TGTGCCAGCAGCCAAGATTACCCGGCGGTGAACACCGGGGAGCTGTTTTTT	CASSQDYPAVNTGELFF
TRBV6-5	14	.	TRBJ2-1	TRBD2	TGTGCCAGCAAGCCCCGACTAGCTCACAATGAGCAGTTCTTC	CASKPRLAHNEQFF
TRBV15	14	.	TRBJ1-1	.	TGTGCCACCAGCAGAGGGGGCACGGTCGCTGAAGCTTTCTTT	CATSRGGTVAEAFF
TRBV14	13	.	TRBJ2-7	.	TGTGCCAGCAGCTTAGGACTCTCCTACGAGCAGTACTTC	CASSLGLSYEQYF
TRBV30	15	.	TRBJ1-4	TRBD1	TGTGCCTGGAGTGTTGTTGGACAGGGAAATGAAAAACTGTTTTTT	CAWSVVGQGNEKLFF
TRBV18	17	.	TRBJ1-2	TRBD1	TGTGCCAGCTCACCACCCTCCGGGACAGGGCTGATCTATGGCTACACCTTC	CASSPPSGTGLIYGYTF
TRBV5-1	12	.	TRBJ2-1	.	TGCGCCAGCAGCTTGATGGACTCCGAGCAGTTCTTC	CASSLMDSEQFF
TRBV18	14	.	TRBJ2-7	.	TGTGCCAGCTCACGAACGGGACAAACCTACGAGCAGTACTTC	CASSRTGQTYEQYF
TRBV19	15	.	TRBJ1-2	TRBD1	TGTGCCACTAGTCCCTGGGACAGCTTAAACTATGGCTACACCTTC	CATSPWDSLNYGYTF
TRBV19	15	few	TRBJ1-5	.	TGTGCCAGTAGTATCGGCGACAGCTCTAATCAGCCCCAGCATTTT	CASSIGDSSNQPQHF
TRBV6-6	16	.	TRBJ1-3	TRBD1	TGTGCCAGCAGTTACAGGGACAGGCTCTCTGGAAACACCATATATTTT	CASSYRDRLSGNTIYF
TRBV6-6	14	few	TRBJ1-5	.	TGTGCCAGCAGTTACTCCCCGAGCCGTCAGCCCCAGCATTTT	CASSYSPSRQPQHF
TRBV6-5	15	.	TRBJ2-7	.	TGTGCCAGCAGTTACTCGGGGGGGGCCTCCTACGAGCAGTACTTC	CASSYSGGASYEQYF
TRBV5-5	14	.	TRBJ1-1	.	TGTGCCAGCAGCCCGGGACTGTGGAACACTGAAGCTTTCTTT	CASSPGLWNTEAFF
TRBV6-5	15	few	TRBJ1-2	TRBD1	TGTGCCAGCAGTTACGGGACAGGGGATGCCTATGGCTACACCTTC	CASSYGTGDAYGYTF
TRBV7-8	15	few	TRBJ1-2	.	TGTGCCAGCAGCTTAGTTGCGGGGGGCGGCTATGGCTACACCTTC	CASSLVAGGGYGYTF
TRBV5-8	15	once	TRBJ1-2	TRBD1	TGTGCCAGCAGCCTCCGACAGGGGAAGCTCTATGGCTACACCTTC	CASSLRQGKLYGYTF
TRBV27	14	few	TRBJ1-6	TRBD1	TGTGCCAGCAACATCAGGGGGCCTAATTCACCCCTCCACTTT	CASNIRGPNSPLHF
TRBV6-2/TRBV6-3	15	.	TRBJ2-7	.	TGTGCCAGCAGTTACTCAAGTCAGGGATACTACGAGCAGTACTTC	CASSYSSQGYYEQYF
TRBV27	17	.	TRBJ1-6	.	TGTGCCAGCAGTTTACTGGTCAGGGGTACCTATAATTCACCCCTCCACTTT	CASSLLVRGTYNSPLHF
TRBV6-2/TRBV6-3	17	.	TRBJ1-6	.	TGTGCCAGCAGTTATGCACCGACAAGCTCCTATAATTCACCCCTCCACTTT	CASSYAPTSSYNSPLHF
TRBV6-6	14	.	TRBJ1-1	.	TGTGCCAGCAGTTACGCCGAGGTGAACACTGAAGCTTTCTTT	CASSYAEVNTEAFF
TRBV3-1/TRBV3-2	16	.	TRBJ1-2	TRBD1	TGTGCCAGCAGCCATAGTGACAGGGAAAGGGTCTATGGCTACACCTTC	CASSHSDRERVYGYTF
TRBV5-4	13	few	TRBJ2-7	TRBD1	TGTGCCAGCAAATTACAGGGGTCCGACGAGCAGTACTTC	CASKLQGSDEQYF
TRBV5-8	16	.	TRBJ2-2	TRBD1	TGTGCCAGCACCTTTCGGACAGGGGGGTTCACCGGGGAGCTGTTTTTT	CASTFRTGGFTGELFF
TRBV5-1	14	.	TRBJ2-7	TRBD1	TGCGCCAGCAGCTTGTCGGGACAGGGGTACGAGCAGTACTTC	CASSLSGQGYEQYF
TRBV10-3	14	.	TRBJ1-6	.	TGTGCCATCAGTGACAGGGTTGGGGAATCACCCCTCCACTTT	CAISDRVGESPLHF
TRBV2	21	.	TRBJ2-1	TRBD2	TGTGCCAGCAGTAACCTCCATTCTCAGGGACTAGCGACCAGCTCCTACAATGAGCAGTTCTTC	CASSNLHSQGLATSSYNEQFF
TRBV19	13	.	TRBJ1-4	TRBD1	TGTGCCAGTCGTCGGACAGGGAGTGAAAAACTGTTTTTT	CASRRTGSEKLFF
TRBV5-1	15	.	TRBJ2-3	TRBD2	TGCGCCAGCAGCCCTCTGACTAGCGTGGCAGATACGCAGTATTTT	CASSPLTSVADTQYF
TRBV19	14	.	TRBJ1-3	.	TGTGCCAGTAGTATATCTATAACTGGAAACACCATATATTTT	CASSISITGNTIYF
TRBV11-2	14	.	TRBJ2-1	TRBD2	TGTGCCAGCAGCTTTCCACTAGCGGGAGCTGAGCAGTTCTTC	CASSFPLAGAEQFF
TRBV14	19	.	TRBJ2-6	TRBD1	TGTGCCAGCAGCAGAAGGGACAGGGGGCGGTGGCCTGGGGCCAACGTCCTGACTTTC	CASSRRDRGRWPGANVLTF
TRBV4-3	18	.	TRBJ1-4	TRBD1	TGCGCCAGCAGCCAAGATTTTTTTTCAGGGGGCCTTCCAATTCCACTGTTTTTT	CASSQDFFSGGLPIPLFF
TRBV7-9	12	.	TRBJ1-2	.	TGTGCCAGCAGCTTACAAGGGGTTGGCTACACCTTC	CASSLQGVGYTF
TRBV2	14	.	TRBJ2-3	.	TGTGCCAGCAGTGTTGACTCTTGGGAGGATACGCAGTATTTT	CASSVDSWEDTQYF
TRBV30	15	few	TRBJ2-3	TRBD2	TGTGCCTGGAGTTCTAGCGGGGGGGCAACAGATACGCAGTATTTT	CAWSSSGGATDTQYF
TRBV4-2	12	.	TRBJ1-2	TRBD1	TGTGCCAGTTATATGACAGGGCGCGGCTACACCTTC	CASYMTGRGYTF
TRBV3-1/TRBV3-2	15	.	TRBJ1-4	TRBD1	TGTGCCAGCAGCCAGTCGGACAGGCTTAATGAAAAACTGTTTTTT	CASSQSDRLNEKLFF
TRBV28	14	.	TRBJ1-4	.	TGTGCCAGCAGCCTGGGAGGGGAAAACGAAAAACTGTTTTTT	CASSLGGENEKLFF
TRBV18	17	.	TRBJ1-3	.	TGTGCCAGCTCACCCAGACAGGTTTTGAGCTCTGGAAACACCATATATTTT	CASSPRQVLSSGNTIYF
TRBV9	16	.	TRBJ1-4	TRBD1	TGTGCCAGCAGCGTAGATGCAGGGACAGGGGGCACTCAGCTGTTTTTT	CASSVDAGTGGTQLFF
TRBV18	15	.	TRBJ2-7	.	TGTGCCAGCTCACCACCCCAGCGGAACTCCTACGAGCAGTACTTC	CASSPPQRNSYEQYF